This T cell receptor (beta chain) was found in a study of human T cells and chemical hapten exposure. This clonotype has a handful of counts. Time point reported: pre-sensitization, week 0. Indicated treatment: therapeutic diphenylcyclopropenone sensitization with weekly scalp DPC. A single record per CDR3 protein comes from TCRdb applying MiXCR to the RACE reads. Among about 290,000 distinct CDR3 sequences listed, over 7.5% were seen once. The germline gives CDR1 SGHRS, CDR2 YFSETQ. After removal of 1 base from V and 3 bases from J, the junction contained 5 bases not matched to a gene. The CDR3 consists of 15 residues.

Sequenced here: whole blood, sampled in connection with sensitization to the hapten diphenylcyclopropenone (DPC). This TCR was recovered from a man younger than 35 with alopecia areata. Some clones in this sample may be carry-over from other donors' samples. The V gene is TRBV5-1, the J gene TRBJ2-7; TRBD1 matches at 9 bases. CDR3 sequence (DNA): TGCGCCAGCAGCTTGAGGACAGGGGCTATCTACGAGCAGTACTTC. It translates to CASSLRTGAIYEQYF. The full variable domain, with the rest looked up from reference TRBV5-1 and TRBJ2-7, is KAGVTQTPRYLIKTRGQQVTLSCSPISGHRSVSWYQQTPGQGLQFLFEYFSETQRNKGNFPGRFSGRQFSNSRSEMNVSTLELGDSALYLCASSLRTGAIYEQYFGPGTRLTVT.